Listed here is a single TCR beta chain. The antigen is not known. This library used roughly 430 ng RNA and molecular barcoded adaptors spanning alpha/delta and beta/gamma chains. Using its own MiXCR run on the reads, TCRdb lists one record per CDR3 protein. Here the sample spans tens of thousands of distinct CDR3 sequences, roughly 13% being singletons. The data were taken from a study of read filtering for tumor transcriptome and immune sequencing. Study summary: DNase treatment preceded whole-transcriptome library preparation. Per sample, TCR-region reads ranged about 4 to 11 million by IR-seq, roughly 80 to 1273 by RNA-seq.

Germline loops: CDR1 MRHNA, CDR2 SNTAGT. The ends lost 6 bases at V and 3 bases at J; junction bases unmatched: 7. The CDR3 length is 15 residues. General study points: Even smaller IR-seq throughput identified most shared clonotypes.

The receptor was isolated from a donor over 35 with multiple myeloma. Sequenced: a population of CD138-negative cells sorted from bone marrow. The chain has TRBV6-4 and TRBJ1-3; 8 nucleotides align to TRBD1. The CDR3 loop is CASRADRARGNTIYF. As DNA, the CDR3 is TGTGCCAGCAGGGCGGACAGGGCCCGTGGAAACACCATATATTTT.